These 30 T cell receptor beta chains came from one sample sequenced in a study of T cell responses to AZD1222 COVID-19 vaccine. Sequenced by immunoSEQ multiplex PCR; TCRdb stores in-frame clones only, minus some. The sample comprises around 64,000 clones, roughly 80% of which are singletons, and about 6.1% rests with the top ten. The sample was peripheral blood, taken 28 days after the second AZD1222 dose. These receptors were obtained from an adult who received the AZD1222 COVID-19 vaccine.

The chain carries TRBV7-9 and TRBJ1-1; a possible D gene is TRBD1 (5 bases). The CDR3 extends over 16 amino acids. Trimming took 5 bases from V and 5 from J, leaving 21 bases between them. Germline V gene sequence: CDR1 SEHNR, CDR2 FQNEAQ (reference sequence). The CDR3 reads CASSTPGPQLRTEAFF. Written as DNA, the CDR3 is TGTGCCAGCAGCACACCGGGACCTCAATTGAGAACTGAAGCTTTCTTT.

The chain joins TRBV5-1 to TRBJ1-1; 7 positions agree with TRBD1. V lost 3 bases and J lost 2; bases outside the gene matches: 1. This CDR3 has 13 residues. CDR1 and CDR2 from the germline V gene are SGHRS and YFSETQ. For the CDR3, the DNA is TGCGCCAGCAGCTACAGGGGAAACACTGAAGCTTTCTTT. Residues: CASSYRGNTEAFF.

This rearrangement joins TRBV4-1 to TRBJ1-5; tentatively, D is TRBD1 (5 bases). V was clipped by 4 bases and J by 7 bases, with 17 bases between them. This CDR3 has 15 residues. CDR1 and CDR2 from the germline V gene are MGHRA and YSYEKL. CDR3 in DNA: TGCGCCAGCAGCCGTGGCAGGGAGTCGAGGCAGCCCCAGCATTTT. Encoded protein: CASSRGRESRQPQHF.

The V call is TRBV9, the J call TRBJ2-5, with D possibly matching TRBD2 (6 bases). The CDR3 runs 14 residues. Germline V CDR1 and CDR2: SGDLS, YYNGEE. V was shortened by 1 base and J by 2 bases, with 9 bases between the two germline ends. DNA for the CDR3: TGTGCCAGCAGCGTATCGGGGGAACAAGAGACCCAGTACTTC. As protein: CASSVSGEQETQYF.

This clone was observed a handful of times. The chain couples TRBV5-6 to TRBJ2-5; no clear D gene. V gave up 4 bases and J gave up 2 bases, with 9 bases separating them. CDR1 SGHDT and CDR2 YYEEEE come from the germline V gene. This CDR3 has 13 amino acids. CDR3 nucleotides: TGTGCCAGCAGCCTGTGGGTGCAAGAGACCCAGTACTTC. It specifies CASSLWVQETQYF.

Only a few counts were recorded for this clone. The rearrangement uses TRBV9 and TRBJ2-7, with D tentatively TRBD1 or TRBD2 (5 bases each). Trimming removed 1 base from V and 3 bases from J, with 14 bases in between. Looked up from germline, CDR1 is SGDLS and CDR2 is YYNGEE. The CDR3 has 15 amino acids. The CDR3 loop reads CASSVLGTPLYEQYF. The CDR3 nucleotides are TGTGCCAGCAGCGTACTCGGGACGCCACTCTACGAGCAGTACTTC.

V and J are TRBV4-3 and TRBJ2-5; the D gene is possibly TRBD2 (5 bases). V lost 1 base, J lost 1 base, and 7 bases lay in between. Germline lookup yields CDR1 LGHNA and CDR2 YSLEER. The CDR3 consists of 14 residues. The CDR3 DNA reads TGCGCCAGCAGCCAAGGGACTGTCCAAGAGACCCAGTACTTC. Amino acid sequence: CASSQGTVQETQYF.

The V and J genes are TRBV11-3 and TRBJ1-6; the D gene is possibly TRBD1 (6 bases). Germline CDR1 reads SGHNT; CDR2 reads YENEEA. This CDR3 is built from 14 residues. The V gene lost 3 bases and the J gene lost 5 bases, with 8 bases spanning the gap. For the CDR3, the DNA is TGTGCCAGCAGCTTCAGGGGTGATAATTCACCCCTCCACTTT. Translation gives CASSFRGDNSPLHF.

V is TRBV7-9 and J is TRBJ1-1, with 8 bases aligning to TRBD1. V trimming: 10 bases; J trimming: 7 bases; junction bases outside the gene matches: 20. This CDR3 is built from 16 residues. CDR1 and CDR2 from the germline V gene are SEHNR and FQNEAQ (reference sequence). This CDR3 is CATRIKSGQALFEAFF. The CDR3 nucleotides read TGTGCCACCCGTATAAAGTCGGGACAGGCCCTCTTTGAAGCTTTCTTT.

The CDR3 DNA sequence: TGTGCCATCAGCGGGACTAGCGGGGACAATGAGCAGTTCTTC. It encodes CAISGTSGDNEQFF. The chain couples TRBV10-3 to TRBJ2-1, with 13 bases fitting TRBD2. The CDR3 has 14 amino acids. The V segment lost 6 bases and the J segment 5 bases; nucleotides outside the gene matches: 1. Per germline, CDR1 ENHRY and CDR2 SYGVKD.

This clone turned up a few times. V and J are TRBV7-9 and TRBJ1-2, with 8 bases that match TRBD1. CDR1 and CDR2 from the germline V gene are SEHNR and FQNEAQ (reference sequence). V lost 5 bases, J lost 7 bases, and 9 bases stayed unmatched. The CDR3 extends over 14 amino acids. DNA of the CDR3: TGTGCCAGCAGCACCTGGACAGGGATCTCTGGCTACACCTTC. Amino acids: CASSTWTGISGYTF.

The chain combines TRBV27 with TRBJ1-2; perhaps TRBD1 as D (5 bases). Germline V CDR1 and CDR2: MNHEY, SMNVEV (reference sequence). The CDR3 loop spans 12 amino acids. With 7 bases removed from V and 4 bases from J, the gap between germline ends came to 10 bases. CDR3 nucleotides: TGTGCCAGCACTCAGGGAGCCTATGGCTACACCTTC. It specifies CASTQGAYGYTF.

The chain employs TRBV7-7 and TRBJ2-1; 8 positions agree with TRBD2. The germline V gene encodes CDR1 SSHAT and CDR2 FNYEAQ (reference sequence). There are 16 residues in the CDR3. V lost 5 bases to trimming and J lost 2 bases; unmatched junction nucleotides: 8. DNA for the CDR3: TGTGCCAGCAGCCCTGGGCTAGCGGGTGCCTACAATGAGCAGTTCTTC. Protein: CASSPGLAGAYNEQFF.

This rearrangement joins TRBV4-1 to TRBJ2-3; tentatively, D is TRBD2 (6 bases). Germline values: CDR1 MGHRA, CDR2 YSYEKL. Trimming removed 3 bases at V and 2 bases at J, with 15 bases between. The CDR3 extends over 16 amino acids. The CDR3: CASSQGLEGFTDTQYF. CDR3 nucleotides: TGCGCCAGCAGCCAGGGGCTGGAGGGGTTCACAGATACGCAGTATTTT.

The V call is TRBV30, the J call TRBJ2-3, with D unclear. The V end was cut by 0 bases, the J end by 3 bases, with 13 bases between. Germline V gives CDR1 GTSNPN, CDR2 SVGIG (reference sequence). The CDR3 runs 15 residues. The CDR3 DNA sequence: TGTGCCTGGAGTGTACATGGGGTTTCGACAGATACGCAGTATTTT. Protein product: CAWSVHGVSTDTQYF.

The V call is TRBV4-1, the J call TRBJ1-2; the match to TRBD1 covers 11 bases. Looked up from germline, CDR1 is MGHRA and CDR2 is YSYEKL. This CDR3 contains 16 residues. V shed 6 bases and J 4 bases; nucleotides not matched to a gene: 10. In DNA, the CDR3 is TGCGCCAGCAGAGGTGGACAGGGGGCGCGGGTCTATGGCTACACCTTC. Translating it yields CASRGGQGARVYGYTF.

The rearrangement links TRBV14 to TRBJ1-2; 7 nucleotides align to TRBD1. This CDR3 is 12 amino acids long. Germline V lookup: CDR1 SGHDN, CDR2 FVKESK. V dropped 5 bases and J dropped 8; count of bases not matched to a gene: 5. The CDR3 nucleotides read TGTGCCAGCAGCGAGGACAGGCACGGCTACACCTTC. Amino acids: CASSEDRHGYTF.

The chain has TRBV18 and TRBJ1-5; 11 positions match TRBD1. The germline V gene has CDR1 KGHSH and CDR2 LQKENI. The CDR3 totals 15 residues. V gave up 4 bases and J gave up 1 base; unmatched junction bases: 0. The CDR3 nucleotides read TGTGCCAGCTCACGGACAGGGGGCAGCAATCAGCCCCAGCATTTT. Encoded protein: CASSRTGGSNQPQHF.

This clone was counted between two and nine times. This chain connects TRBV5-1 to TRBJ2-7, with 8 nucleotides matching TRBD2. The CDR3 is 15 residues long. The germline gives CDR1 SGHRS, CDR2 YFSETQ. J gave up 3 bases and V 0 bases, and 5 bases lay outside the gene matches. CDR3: CASSLDPGGIYEQYF. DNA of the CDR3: TGCGCCAGCAGCTTGGATCCGGGGGGGATCTACGAGCAGTACTTC. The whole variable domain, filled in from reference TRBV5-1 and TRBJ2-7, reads KAGVTQTPRYLIKTRGQQVTLSCSPISGHRSVSWYQQTPGQGLQFLFEYFSETQRNKGNFPGRFSGRQFSNSRSEMNVSTLELGDSALYLCASSLDPGGIYEQYFGPGTRLTVT.

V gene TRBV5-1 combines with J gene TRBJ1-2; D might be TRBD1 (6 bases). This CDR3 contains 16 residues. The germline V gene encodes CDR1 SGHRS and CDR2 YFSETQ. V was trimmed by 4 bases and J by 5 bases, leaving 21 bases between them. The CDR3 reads CASSPYPRTGIYGYTF. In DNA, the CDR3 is TGCGCCAGCAGCCCATACCCCCGAACAGGGATTTATGGCTACACCTTC.

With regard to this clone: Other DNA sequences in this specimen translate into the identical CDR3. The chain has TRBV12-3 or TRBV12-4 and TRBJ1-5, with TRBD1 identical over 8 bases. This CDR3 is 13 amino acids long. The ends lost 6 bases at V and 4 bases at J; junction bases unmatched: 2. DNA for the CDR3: TGTGCCAGCAGGGGGACAGGAAATCAGCCCCAGCATTTT. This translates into CASRGTGNQPQHF.

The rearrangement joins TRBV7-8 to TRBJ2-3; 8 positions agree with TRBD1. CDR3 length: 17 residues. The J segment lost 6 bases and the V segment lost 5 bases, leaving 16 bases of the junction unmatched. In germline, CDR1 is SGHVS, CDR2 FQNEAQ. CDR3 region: CASSVHRDRRRLDTQYF. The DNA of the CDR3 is TGTGCCAGCAGCGTACACCGGGACAGGAGACGCCTGGATACGCAGTATTTT.

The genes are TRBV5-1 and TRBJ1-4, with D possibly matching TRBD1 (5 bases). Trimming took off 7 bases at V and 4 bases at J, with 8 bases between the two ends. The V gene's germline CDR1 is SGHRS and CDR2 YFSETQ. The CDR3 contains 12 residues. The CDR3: CASGAFNEKLFF. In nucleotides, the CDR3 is TGCGCCAGCGGGGCGTTTAATGAAAAACTGTTTTTT.

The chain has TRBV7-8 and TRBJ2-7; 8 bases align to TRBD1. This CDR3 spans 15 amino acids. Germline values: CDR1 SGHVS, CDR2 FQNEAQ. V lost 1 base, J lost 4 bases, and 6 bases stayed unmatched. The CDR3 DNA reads TGTGCCAGCAGCTTAGTTGACAGGGGTTCTTACGAGCAGTACTTC. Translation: CASSLVDRGSYEQYF.

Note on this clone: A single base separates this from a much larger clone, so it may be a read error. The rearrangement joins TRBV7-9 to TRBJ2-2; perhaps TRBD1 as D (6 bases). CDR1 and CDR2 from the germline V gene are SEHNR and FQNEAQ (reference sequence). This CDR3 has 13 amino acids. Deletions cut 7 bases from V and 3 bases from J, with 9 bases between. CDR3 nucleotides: TGTGCCAGCAAAGGACAGTACACCGGGGAGCTGTTTTTT. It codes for CASKGQYTGELFF.

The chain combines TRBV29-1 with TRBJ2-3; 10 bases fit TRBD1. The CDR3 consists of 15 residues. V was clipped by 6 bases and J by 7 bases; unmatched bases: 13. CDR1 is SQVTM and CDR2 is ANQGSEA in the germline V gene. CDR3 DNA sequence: TGCAGCGTCCGGGTGGGACAGGGGTCCGGACATACGCAGTATTTT. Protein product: CSVRVGQGSGHTQYF.

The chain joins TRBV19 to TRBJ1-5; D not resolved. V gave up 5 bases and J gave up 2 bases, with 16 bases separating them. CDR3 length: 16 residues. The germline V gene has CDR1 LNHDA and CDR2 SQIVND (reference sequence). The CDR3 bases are TGTGCCAGTAGTTCTGCAGCCCGAGAAGGCAATCAGCCCCAGCATTTT. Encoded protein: CASSSAAREGNQPQHF.

Here the CDR3 DNA reads TGTGCCAGCAGCTCTCCTGGGACAGGGGGCGGAACTGAAGCTTTCTTT. This encodes CASSSPGTGGGTEAFF. This chain uses TRBV7-8 with TRBJ1-1, with TRBD1 matching over 12 bases. From germline, CDR1 is SGHVS and CDR2 FQNEAQ. The length of the CDR3 is 16 residues. The V segment lost 4 bases and the J segment 5 bases; nucleotides outside the gene matches: 8.

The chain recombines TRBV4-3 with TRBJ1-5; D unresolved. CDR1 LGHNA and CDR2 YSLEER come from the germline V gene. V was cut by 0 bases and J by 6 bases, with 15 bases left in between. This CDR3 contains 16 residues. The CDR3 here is CASSQELGGPGQPQHF. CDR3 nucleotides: TGCGCCAGCAGCCAAGAACTAGGTGGGCCGGGTCAGCCCCAGCATTTT.

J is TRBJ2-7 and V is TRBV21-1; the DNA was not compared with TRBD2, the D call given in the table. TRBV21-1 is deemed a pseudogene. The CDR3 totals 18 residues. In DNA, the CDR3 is TGTGCCAGCAGCAACTCCTCCGGGACTAGCGGGGGGCGGTACGAGCAGTACTTC. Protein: CASSNSSGTSGGRYEQYF.